The clone carrying this T cell receptor beta chain turned up a few times. Its cognate antigen is unknown. This sample was included in a study of cytomegalovirus exposure and HLA in healthy donors. The PCR ran on 60 Vbeta and 13 Jbeta primers. Only in-frame clones appear in the TCRdb table, and some are missing; sequencing was by immunoSEQ multiplex PCR. Of approximately 110,000 clones listed, over 65% are singletons. With 3 bases clipped from V and 10 bases from J, the junction kept 5 bases outside the gene matches. The CDR3 sequence is 12 residues long. CDR1 is SGHNT and CDR2 is YYREEE in the germline V gene (reference sequence). Study-level results: CMV serostatus was the only recorded immune exposure for donors. In vitro, three CMV-associated chains proved specific for CMV antigens. Association of a missense DCLRE1C variant with TCR beta V- and J-gene trimming was reported in a later analysis. Segments of the TCR beta V type were, in most cases, productive about 90% or about 30% of the time in an earlier analysis.

The TCR was taken from a woman in her twenties or thirties in good health and CMV-seropositive. The V call is TRBV5-4, the J call TRBJ1-1; 8 nucleotides match TRBD1. Specimen: PBMCs. Here the CDR3 DNA reads TGTGCCAGCAGCTCGGACAGGGTGGTAGCTTTCTTT. Protein sequence: CASSSDRVVAFF.